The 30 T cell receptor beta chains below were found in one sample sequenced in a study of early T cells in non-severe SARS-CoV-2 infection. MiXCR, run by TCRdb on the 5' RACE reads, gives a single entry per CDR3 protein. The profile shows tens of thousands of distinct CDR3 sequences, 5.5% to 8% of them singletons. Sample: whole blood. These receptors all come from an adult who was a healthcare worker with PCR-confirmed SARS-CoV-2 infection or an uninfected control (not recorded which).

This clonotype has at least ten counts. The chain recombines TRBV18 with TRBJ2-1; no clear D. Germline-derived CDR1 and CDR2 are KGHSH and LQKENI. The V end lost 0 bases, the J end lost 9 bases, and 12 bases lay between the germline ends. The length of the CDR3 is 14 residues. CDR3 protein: CASSPPARLGEQFF. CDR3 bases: TGTGCCAGCTCACCACCGGCTAGATTAGGTGAGCAGTTCTTC.

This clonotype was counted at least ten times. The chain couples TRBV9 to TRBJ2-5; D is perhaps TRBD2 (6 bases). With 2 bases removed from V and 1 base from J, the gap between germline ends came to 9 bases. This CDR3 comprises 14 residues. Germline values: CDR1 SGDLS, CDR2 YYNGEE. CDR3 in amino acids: CASSVGTSQETQYF. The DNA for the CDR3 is TGTGCCAGCAGCGTCGGGACTTCCCAAGAGACCCAGTACTTC.

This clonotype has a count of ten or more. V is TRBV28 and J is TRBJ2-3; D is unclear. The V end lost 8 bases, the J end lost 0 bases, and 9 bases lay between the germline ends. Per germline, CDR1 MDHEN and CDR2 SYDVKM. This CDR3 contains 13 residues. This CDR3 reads CASEQPSTDTQYF. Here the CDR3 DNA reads TGTGCCAGCGAACAGCCCAGCACAGATACGCAGTATTTT.

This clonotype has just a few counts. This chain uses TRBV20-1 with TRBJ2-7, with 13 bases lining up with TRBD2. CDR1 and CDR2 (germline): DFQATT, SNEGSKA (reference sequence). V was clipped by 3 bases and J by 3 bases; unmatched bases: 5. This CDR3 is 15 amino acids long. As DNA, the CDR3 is TGCAGTGCTAGCCCGACTAGCGGGAGGATCTACGAGCAGTACTTC. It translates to CSASPTSGRIYEQYF.

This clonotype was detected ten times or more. DNA of the CDR3: TGTGCCAGCAGCTTAGCGCACAGGGATGGGGGTCAGCCCCAGCATTTT. This codes for CASSLAHRDGGQPQHF. The rearrangement links TRBV7-8 to TRBJ1-5; D is possibly TRBD1 (6 bases). CDR1 SGHVS and CDR2 FQNEAQ come from the germline V gene. Between the trimmed V and J ends, which lost 0 bases and 6 bases, there was a span of 15 bases. This CDR3 contains 16 residues.

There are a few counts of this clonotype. CDR3 in amino acids: CASSPRQGVTEAFF. DNA for the CDR3: TGTGCCAGCAGCCCGCGACAGGGAGTCACTGAAGCTTTCTTT. The V gene is TRBV5-4, the J gene TRBJ1-1, with 7 bases fitting TRBD1. This CDR3 has 14 amino acids. The ends lost 4 bases at V and 4 bases at J; junction bases unmatched: 7. From germline, CDR1 is SGHNT and CDR2 YYREEE (reference sequence).

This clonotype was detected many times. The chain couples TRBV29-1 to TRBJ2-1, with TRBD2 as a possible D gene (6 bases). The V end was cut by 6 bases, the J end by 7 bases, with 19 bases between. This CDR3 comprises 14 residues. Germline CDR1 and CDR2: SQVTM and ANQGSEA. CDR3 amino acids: CSVPWAGSRNEQFF. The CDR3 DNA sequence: TGCAGCGTCCCCTGGGCGGGATCTCGGAATGAGCAGTTCTTC.

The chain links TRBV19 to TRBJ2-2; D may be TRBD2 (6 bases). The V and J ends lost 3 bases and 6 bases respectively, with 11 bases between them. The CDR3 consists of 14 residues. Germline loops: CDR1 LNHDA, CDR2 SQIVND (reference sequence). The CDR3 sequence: CASSIQAGSGELFF. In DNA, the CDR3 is TGTGCCAGTAGTATCCAGGCGGGATCCGGGGAGCTGTTTTTT.

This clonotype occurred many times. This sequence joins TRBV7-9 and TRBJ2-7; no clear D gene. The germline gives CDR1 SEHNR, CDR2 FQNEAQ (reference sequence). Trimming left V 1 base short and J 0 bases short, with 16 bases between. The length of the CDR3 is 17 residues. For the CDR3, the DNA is TGTGCCAGCAGCTTAGAGTTTGGTTGGGGTCCCTCCTACGAGCAGTACTTC. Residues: CASSLEFGWGPSYEQYF.

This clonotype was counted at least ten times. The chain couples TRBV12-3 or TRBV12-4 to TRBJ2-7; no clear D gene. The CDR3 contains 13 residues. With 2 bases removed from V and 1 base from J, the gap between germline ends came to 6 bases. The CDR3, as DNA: TGTGCCAGCAGTTTACAGCGTTCCTACGAGCAGTACTTC. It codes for CASSLQRSYEQYF.

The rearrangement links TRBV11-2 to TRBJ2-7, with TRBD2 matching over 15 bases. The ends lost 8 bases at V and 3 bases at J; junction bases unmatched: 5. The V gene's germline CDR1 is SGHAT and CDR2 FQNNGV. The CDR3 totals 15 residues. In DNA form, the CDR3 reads TGTGCCAGCCATGGACTAGCGGGAGGGAGCTACGAGCAGTACTTC. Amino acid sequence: CASHGLAGGSYEQYF.

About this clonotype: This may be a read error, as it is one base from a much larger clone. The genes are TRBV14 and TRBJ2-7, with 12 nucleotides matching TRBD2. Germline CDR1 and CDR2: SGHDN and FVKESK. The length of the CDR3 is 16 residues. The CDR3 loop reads CAGSQGLAGLSYEQYF. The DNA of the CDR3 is TGTGCCGGCAGCCAAGGACTAGCGGGATTATCCTACGAGCAGTACTTC.

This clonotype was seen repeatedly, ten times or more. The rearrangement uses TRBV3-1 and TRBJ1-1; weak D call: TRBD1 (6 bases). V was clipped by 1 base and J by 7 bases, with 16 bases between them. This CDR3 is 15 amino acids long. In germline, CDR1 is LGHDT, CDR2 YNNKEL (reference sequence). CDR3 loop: CASSQVNRKGGEAFF. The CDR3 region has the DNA TGTGCCAGCAGCCAAGTAAACAGGAAGGGGGGTGAAGCTTTCTTT.

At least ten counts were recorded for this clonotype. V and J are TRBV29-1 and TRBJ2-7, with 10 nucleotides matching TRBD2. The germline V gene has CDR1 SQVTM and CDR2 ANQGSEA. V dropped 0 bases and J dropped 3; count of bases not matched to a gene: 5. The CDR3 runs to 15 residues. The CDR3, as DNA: TGCAGCGTTGAAGATCAGACTAGCGGGTACTACGAGCAGTACTTC. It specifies CSVEDQTSGYYEQYF.

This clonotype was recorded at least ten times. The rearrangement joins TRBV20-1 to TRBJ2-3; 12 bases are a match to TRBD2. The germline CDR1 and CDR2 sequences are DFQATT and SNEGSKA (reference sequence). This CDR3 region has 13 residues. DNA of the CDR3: TGCAGCAGACTAGCGGGAGCCCCAGATACGCAGTATTTT. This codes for CSRLAGAPDTQYF.

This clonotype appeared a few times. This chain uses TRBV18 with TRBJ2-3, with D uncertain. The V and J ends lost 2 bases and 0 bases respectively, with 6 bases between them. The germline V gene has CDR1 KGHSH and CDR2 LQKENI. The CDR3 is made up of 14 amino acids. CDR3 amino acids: CASSPSRSTDTQYF. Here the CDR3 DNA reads TGTGCCAGCTCACCATCCCGAAGCACAGATACGCAGTATTTT.

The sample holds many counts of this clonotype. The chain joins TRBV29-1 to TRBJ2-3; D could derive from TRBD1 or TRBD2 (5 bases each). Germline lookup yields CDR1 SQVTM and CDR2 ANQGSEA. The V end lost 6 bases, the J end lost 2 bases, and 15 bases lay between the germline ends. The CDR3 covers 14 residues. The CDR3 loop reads CSVAGTENTDTQYF. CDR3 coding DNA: TGCAGCGTCGCCGGGACGGAGAACACAGATACGCAGTATTTT.

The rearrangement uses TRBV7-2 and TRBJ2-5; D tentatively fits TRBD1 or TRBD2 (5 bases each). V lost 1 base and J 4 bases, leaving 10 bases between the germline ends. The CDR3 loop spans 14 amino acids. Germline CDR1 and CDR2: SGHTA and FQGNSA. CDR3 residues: CASSLVAGTETQYF. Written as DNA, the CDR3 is TGTGCCAGCAGCTTAGTCGCAGGGACAGAGACCCAGTACTTC.

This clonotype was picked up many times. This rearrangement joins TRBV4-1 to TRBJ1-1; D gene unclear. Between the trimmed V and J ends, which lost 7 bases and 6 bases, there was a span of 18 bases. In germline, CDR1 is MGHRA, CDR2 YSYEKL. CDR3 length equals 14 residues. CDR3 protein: CASTGGGVASEAFF. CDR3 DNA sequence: TGCGCCAGCACAGGTGGTGGTGTCGCCTCTGAAGCTTTCTTT.

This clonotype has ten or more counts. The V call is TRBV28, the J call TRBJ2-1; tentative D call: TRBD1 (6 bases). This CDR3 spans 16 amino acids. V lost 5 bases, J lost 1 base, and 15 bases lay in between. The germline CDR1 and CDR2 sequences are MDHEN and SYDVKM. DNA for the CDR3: TGTGCCAGCAGTCCGTATCGTCAGGGGTCCTACAATGAGCAGTTCTTC. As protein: CASSPYRQGSYNEQFF.

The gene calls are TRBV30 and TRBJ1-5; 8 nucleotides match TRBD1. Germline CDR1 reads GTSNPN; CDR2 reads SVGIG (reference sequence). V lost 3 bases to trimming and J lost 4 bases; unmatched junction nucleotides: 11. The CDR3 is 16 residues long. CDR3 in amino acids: CAWSRQGANINQPQHF. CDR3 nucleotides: TGTGCCTGGAGCCGTCAGGGGGCGAACATTAATCAGCCCCAGCATTTT.

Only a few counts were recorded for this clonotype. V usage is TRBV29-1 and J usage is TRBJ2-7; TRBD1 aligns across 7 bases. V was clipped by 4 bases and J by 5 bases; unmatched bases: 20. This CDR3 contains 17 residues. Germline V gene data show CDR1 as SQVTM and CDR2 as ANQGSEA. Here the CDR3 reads CSVGALGLTGAGHEQYF. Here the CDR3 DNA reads TGCAGCGTTGGAGCCCTCGGCCTAACAGGGGCAGGCCACGAGCAGTACTTC.

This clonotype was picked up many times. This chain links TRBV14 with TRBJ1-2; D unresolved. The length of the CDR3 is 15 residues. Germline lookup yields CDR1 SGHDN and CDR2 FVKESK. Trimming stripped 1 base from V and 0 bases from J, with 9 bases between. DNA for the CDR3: TGTGCCAGCAGCCAAGGACATCCCACTAACTATGGCTACACCTTC. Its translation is CASSQGHPTNYGYTF.

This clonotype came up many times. The CDR3 bases are TGCGCCAGCAGCTTGGGCGGGGGACCCCACAATGAGCAGTTCTTC. Its protein is CASSLGGGPHNEQFF. The chain is built from TRBV5-1 and TRBJ2-1; TRBD2 matches at 7 bases. Germline assignment: CDR1 SGHRS and CDR2 YFSETQ. J was trimmed by 5 bases and V by 0 bases; bases with no gene match: 5. The CDR3 spans 15 residues.

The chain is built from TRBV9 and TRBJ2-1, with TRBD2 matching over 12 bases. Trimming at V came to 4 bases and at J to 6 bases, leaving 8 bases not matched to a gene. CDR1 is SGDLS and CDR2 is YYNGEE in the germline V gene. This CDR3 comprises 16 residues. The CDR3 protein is CASSSRTSGTANEQFF. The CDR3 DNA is TGTGCCAGCAGCTCACGGACTAGCGGGACTGCCAATGAGCAGTTCTTC.

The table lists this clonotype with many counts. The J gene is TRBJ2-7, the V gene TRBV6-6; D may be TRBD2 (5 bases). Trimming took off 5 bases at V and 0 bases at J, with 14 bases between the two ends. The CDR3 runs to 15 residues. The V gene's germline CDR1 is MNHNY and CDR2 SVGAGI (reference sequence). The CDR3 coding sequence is TGTGCCAGCAGTACGGGGTGGGTGAGCTCCTACGAGCAGTACTTC. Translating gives CASSTGWVSSYEQYF.

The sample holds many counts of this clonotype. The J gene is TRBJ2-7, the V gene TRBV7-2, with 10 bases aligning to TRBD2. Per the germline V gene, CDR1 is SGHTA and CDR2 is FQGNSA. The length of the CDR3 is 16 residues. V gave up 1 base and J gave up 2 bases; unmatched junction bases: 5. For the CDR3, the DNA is TGTGCCAGCAGCTTAGGACTAGCGGGCACAACCTACGAGCAGTACTTC. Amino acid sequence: CASSLGLAGTTYEQYF.

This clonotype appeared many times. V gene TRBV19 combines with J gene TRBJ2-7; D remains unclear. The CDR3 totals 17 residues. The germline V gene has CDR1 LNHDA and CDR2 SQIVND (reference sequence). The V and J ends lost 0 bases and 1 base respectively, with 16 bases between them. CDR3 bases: TGTGCCAGTAGTATAGATTTGTTCCCAGAAAGTTCCTACGAGCAGTACTTC. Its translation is CASSIDLFPESSYEQYF.

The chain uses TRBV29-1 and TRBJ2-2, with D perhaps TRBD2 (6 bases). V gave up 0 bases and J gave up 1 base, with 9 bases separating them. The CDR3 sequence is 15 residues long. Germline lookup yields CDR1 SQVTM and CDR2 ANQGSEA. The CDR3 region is CSVEDRGKNTGELFF. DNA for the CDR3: TGCAGCGTTGAAGATCGGGGGAAGAACACCGGGGAGCTGTTTTTT.

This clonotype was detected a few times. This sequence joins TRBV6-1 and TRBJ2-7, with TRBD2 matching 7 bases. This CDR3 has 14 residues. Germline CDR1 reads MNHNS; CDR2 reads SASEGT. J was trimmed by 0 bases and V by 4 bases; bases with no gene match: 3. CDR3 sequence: CASSGGLNSYEQYF. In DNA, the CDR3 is TGTGCCAGCAGTGGGGGACTAAACTCCTACGAGCAGTACTTC.